A selection of T cell receptor beta chains follows, all from one sample in a study of CD8 T cells in ankylosing spondylitis. TCRdb analysed the 5' RACE reads with MiXCR anew, one entry per CDR3 protein. The data show a few hundred thousand distinct CDR3 sequences, 18% seen once. The sequencing sample was made of blood, either unsorted or a sorted T cell fraction (not recorded which). The receptors were gathered from a male donor with ankylosing spondylitis or in good health (not recorded which). CDR3s include the opening cysteine and the closing phenylalanine or tryptophan. D genes are given only for firm matches. Expanded clones get a size class; other rows say once, few or many, or leave the size out.

TRBV29-1,-,TRBD2,TRBJ2-7,TGCAGCGTTGAAGATCGGGCTAGCGGGAGATACGAGCAGTACTTC,CSVEDRASGRYEQYF
TRBV6-6,-,-,TRBJ2-1,TGTGCCAGCACCTACGGGGGAGATGAGCAGTTCTTC,CASTYGGDEQFF
TRBV24-1,-,TRBD2,TRBJ2-7,TGTGCCACCAGTGAGAGCGGGAGCTACGAGCAGTACTTC,CATSESGSYEQYF
TRBV9,-,TRBD2,TRBJ2-3,TGTGCCAGCAGCAACGGCGGACTAGCGGGAGGGCCGGGCACAGATACGCAGTATTTT,CASSNGGLAGGPGTDTQYF
TRBV4-1,-,TRBD2,TRBJ2-2,TGCGCCAGCAGCCCGCGGATCTGGACTAGCGGGACCGGGGAGCTGTTTTTT,CASSPRIWTSGTGELFF
TRBV7-3,-,TRBD2,TRBJ2-1,TGTGCCAGCAGCCAAAGGACTAGCGGGAGCTCCTACAATGAGCAGTTCTTC,CASSQRTSGSSYNEQFF
TRBV9,-,-,TRBJ2-1,TGTGCCAACCAAAGTCCGGGGACCGAGAATGACAATGAGCAGTTCTTC,CANQSPGTENDNEQFF
TRBV25-1,many,-,TRBJ1-1,TGTGCCAGCAGTGAACGGGGAGGGAACACTGAAGCTTTCTTT,CASSERGGNTEAFF
TRBV29-1,many,TRBD2,TRBJ2-7,TGCAGCGCCTTAGCGGGAGAACGCTACGAGCAGTACTTC,CSALAGERYEQYF
TRBV7-9,many,-,TRBJ2-1,TGTGCCAGCAGCTCTCCGACTAGTTATGAGCAGTTCTTC,CASSSPTSYEQFF
TRBV29-1,-,-,TRBJ2-5,TGCAGCGCCCATGGTTCGGTCCTGGGGCCACTTGAGACCCAGTACTTC,CSAHGSVLGPLETQYF
TRBV10-3,few,TRBD1,TRBJ2-5,TGTGCCATCAGTGCCTCAGGGGGTTTGGAGACCCAGTACTTC,CAISASGGLETQYF
TRBV6-1,-,TRBD2,TRBJ2-5,TGTGCCAGCAGGCGACTAGCGGAGCCCCAAGAGACCCAGTACTTC,CASRRLAEPQETQYF
TRBV21-1,-,-,TRBJ1-1,TGTGCCAGCAGCAAAGCGCTGGGAAACACTGAAGCTTTCTTT,CASSKALGNTEAFF
TRBV4-1,few,TRBD1,TRBJ1-1,TGCGCCAGCAGCCAAAGATCGACCGGGACAGTGAACACTGAAGCTTTCTTT,CASSQRSTGTVNTEAFF
TRBV6-1,few,TRBD2,TRBJ2-7,TGTGCCAGCAGTCGGACTAGCGAATACGAGCAGTACTTC,CASSRTSEYEQYF
TRBV29-1,few,TRBD2,TRBJ2-7,TGCAGCGTTGAATTTACGACTAGCAATAGCGAGCAGTACTTC,CSVEFTTSNSEQYF
TRBV9,-,-,TRBJ2-2,TGTGCCAGCAGCGTAGTGGGTTTCTCCGGGGAGCTGTTTTTT,CASSVVGFSGELFF
TRBV5-6,few,-,TRBJ1-1,TGTGCCAGCAGCCCGGGACACCAGAACACTGAAGCTTTCTTT,CASSPGHQNTEAFF
TRBV18,few,-,TRBJ2-7,TGTGCCAGCTCAGCTGGGACCGGGACGGTGTACGAGCAGTACTTC,CASSAGTGTVYEQYF
TRBV4-1,few,-,TRBJ1-1,TGCGCCAGCAGCCAGAGTGGAAGGGAAGCTTTCTTT,CASSQSGREAFF
TRBV27,-,-,TRBJ1-2,TGTGCCAGCAGTTTACGGGGCGTGGGCTATGGCTACACCTTC,CASSLRGVGYGYTF
TRBV4-3,many,-,TRBJ2-5,TGCGCCAGCAGCCAAGGGATTGGGGGGCCGGAGGAGACCCAGTACTTC,CASSQGIGGPEETQYF
TRBV12-3/TRBV12-4,-,-,TRBJ2-4,TGTGCCAGCAGCCACACGGCCGGTGTGGCCAAAAACATTCAGTACTTC,CASSHTAGVAKNIQYF
TRBV3-1,many,-,TRBJ1-1,TGTGCCAGCAGCCAACCGGGGCTCACTGGGACTGAAGCTTTCTTT,CASSQPGLTGTEAFF
TRBV29-1,few,-,TRBJ2-4,TGCAGCGTTGAAAAACCGGGAAACATTCAGTACTTC,CSVEKPGNIQYF
TRBV20-1,many,-,TRBJ1-1,TGCAGTGCCAGACAGGATTGGGGTTTCTTT,CSARQDWGFF
TRBV27,few,-,TRBJ2-7,TGTGCCAGCAGTTTCCAGGGTGGCTACGAGCAGTACTTC,CASSFQGGYEQYF
TRBV20-1,-,TRBD2,TRBJ2-5,TGCAGTGCTATTACCGGGACTAGTTACCACCAAGAGACCCAGTACTTC,CSAITGTSYHQETQYF
TRBV27,-,TRBD2,TRBJ2-1,TGTGCCAGCAGTTTACGGGGCGCGGGAGTAAGGGGTGAGCAGTTCTTC,CASSLRGAGVRGEQFF
TRBV29-1,few,TRBD1,TRBJ2-2,TGCAGCGTGACCCGGGACAGGGGATATTCCACCGGGGAGCTGTTTTTT,CSVTRDRGYSTGELFF
TRBV27,many,-,TRBJ2-3,TGTGCCAGCAGTTTATCTAGGGCAGATACGCAGTATTTT,CASSLSRADTQYF
TRBV30,-,-,TRBJ2-7,TGTGCCTGGAGTGTACATCGTAACAGGGTATCCTACGAGCAGTACTTC,CAWSVHRNRVSYEQYF